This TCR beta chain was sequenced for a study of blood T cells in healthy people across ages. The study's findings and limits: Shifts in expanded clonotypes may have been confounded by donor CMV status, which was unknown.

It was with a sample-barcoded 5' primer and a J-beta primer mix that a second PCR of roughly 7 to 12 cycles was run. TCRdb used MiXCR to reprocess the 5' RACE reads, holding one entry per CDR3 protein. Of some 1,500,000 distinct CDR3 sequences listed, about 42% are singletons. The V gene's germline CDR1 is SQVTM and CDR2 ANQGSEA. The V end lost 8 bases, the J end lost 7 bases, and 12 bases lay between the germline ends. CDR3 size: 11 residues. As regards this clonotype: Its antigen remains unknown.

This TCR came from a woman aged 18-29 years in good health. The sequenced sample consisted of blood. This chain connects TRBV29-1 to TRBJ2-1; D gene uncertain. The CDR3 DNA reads TGCAGCCCTGTACTGGGGAATGAGCAGTTCTTC. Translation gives CSPVLGNEQFF.